The clone carrying this T cell receptor (beta chain) turned up a few times. Its antigen is currently unknown. The CDR3 totals 14 residues. V lost 3 bases to trimming and J lost 6 bases; unmatched junction nucleotides: 9. Germline V gives CDR1 DFQATT, CDR2 SNEGSKA (reference sequence). The data were obtained in a study of early T cells in non-severe SARS-CoV-2 infection. Study at large: Bulk RNA from unsorted whole blood was sequenced; chains were unpaired. Study results and limitations: In VDJdb matching, anti-spike CD8 responses were favored while private and CD4 specificities went missing.

The library protocol tagged individual cDNA molecules with unique molecular identifiers. TCRdb reprocessed the 5' RACE reads with MiXCR, giving one entry per CDR3 protein. The sample consists of over 50,000 distinct CDR3 sequences, around 8.3% of them appearing once. The chain joins TRBV20-1 to TRBJ2-3; 7 nucleotides agree with TRBD2. The sequence derives from an adult who was a healthcare worker with PCR-confirmed SARS-CoV-2 infection or an uninfected control (not recorded which). The sample was whole blood, taken at baseline. The CDR3 region has the DNA TGCAGTGCTAGGAGGGGAGGGCCATTGGATACGCAGTATTTT. It yields the protein CSARRGGPLDTQYF.